Listed below are T cell receptor beta chains from one sample, sequenced in a study of T cell responses to AZD1222 COVID-19 vaccine. The method was immunoSEQ multiplex PCR; TCRdb's version includes in-frame clones alone and lacks a portion of them. The data show about 140,000 clones, with over 75% seen just once and around 3.6% held by the top ten. The sequencing used peripheral blood, collected on day 0 of AZD1222 vaccination. These receptors were taken from an adult in good health. CDR3s include the opening cysteine and the closing phenylalanine or tryptophan. Each record gives: D gene, clone size, V gene, J gene, CDR3 DNA, CDR3 protein. A D gene is named only where the DNA matches it firmly. Rows give clone size only sometimes, using once, few, many, or a class for an expanded clone.

d_call: TRBD1
clone_size: NA
v_call: TRBV18
j_call: TRBJ2-1
cdr3_nt: TGTGCCAGCTCACCACCGGCAGGGGGCAATGAGCAGTTCTTC
cdr3_aa: CASSPPAGGNEQFF

d_call: TRBD1
clone_size: NA
v_call: TRBV5-6
j_call: TRBJ2-7
cdr3_nt: TGTGCCAGCAGCTTGGGGTTTAGGGACAGGGGATCGGGAGAGCAGTACTTC
cdr3_aa: CASSLGFRDRGSGEQYF

d_call: NA
clone_size: NA
v_call: TRBV11-3
j_call: TRBJ2-2
cdr3_nt: TGTGCCAGCAGCCCCCGGTGGCGGGATGGGGACACCGGGGAGCTGTTTTTT
cdr3_aa: CASSPRWRDGDTGELFF

d_call: NA
clone_size: NA
v_call: TRBV2
j_call: TRBJ1-1
cdr3_nt: TGTGCCAGCAGTGCGTCTTTCACTCCGGACACTGAAGCTTTCTTT
cdr3_aa: CASSASFTPDTEAFF

d_call: NA
clone_size: NA
v_call: TRBV20-1
j_call: TRBJ2-2
cdr3_nt: TGCAGTGCTAGTAGTTTCTTCCTAGGCACCGGGGAGCTGTTTTTT
cdr3_aa: CSASSFFLGTGELFF

d_call: TRBD1
clone_size: NA
v_call: TRBV19
j_call: TRBJ1-5
cdr3_nt: TGTGCCAGGTCACGGGGACAGGGATGTCAGCCCCAGCATTTT
cdr3_aa: CARSRGQGCQPQHF

d_call: TRBD2
clone_size: NA
v_call: TRBV27
j_call: TRBJ2-7
cdr3_nt: TGTGCCAGCAGTTTAGTGGGCGGGAGTATAGACGAGCAGTACTTC
cdr3_aa: CASSLVGGSIDEQYF

d_call: TRBD2
clone_size: NA
v_call: TRBV3-1/TRBV3-2
j_call: TRBJ2-2
cdr3_nt: TGTGCCAGCAGCTGGACTAGCGGGGGCCACACCGGGGAGCTGTTTTTT
cdr3_aa: CASSWTSGGHTGELFF

d_call: TRBD1
clone_size: NA
v_call: TRBV5-1
j_call: TRBJ1-4
cdr3_nt: TGCGCCAGCAGCTTAAGGACAGGGGGCGATGAAAAACTGTTTTTT
cdr3_aa: CASSLRTGGDEKLFF

d_call: NA
clone_size: NA
v_call: TRBV29-1
j_call: TRBJ1-2
cdr3_nt: TGCAGCGTTTTTCATGGGGGCTACACCTTC
cdr3_aa: CSVFHGGYTF

d_call: TRBD2
clone_size: NA
v_call: TRBV9
j_call: TRBJ2-7
cdr3_nt: TGTGCCAGTAGCGGGGGACCGATAACCTACGAGCAGTACTTC
cdr3_aa: CASSGGPITYEQYF

d_call: NA
clone_size: NA
v_call: TRBV5-1
j_call: TRBJ2-7
cdr3_nt: TGCGCCAGCAGCCGACAACCAGGGGGAGGTGAGCAGTACTTC
cdr3_aa: CASSRQPGGGEQYF

d_call: NA
clone_size: NA
v_call: TRBV27
j_call: TRBJ2-4
cdr3_nt: TGTGCCAGCAGTTTCATAGGGCCCAAAAACATTCAGTACTTC
cdr3_aa: CASSFIGPKNIQYF

d_call: NA
clone_size: NA
v_call: TRBV5-1
j_call: TRBJ1-1
cdr3_nt: TGCGCCAGCAGCTTGGGGAGTGAAGCTTTCTTT
cdr3_aa: CASSLGSEAFF

d_call: TRBD1
clone_size: NA
v_call: TRBV12-3/TRBV12-4
j_call: TRBJ1-3
cdr3_nt: TGTGCCAGCAGTTGGACAGGGGAGTGGTGTTTT
cdr3_aa: CASSWTGEWCF

d_call: NA
clone_size: NA
v_call: TRBV7-8
j_call: TRBJ1-5
cdr3_nt: TGTGCCAGCAGTAGGGAGCAGGGCAATCAGCCCCAGCATTTT
cdr3_aa: CASSREQGNQPQHF

d_call: NA
clone_size: NA
v_call: TRBV6-5
j_call: TRBJ1-1
cdr3_nt: TGTGCCAGCAGGGCCCAGGGGAACACTGAAGCTTTCTTT
cdr3_aa: CASRAQGNTEAFF

d_call: TRBD1
clone_size: NA
v_call: TRBV5-1
j_call: TRBJ2-7
cdr3_nt: TGCGCCAGCAGCGGGAGACAGGGGGCAGGAGACGAGCAGTACTTC
cdr3_aa: CASSGRQGAGDEQYF

d_call: NA
clone_size: NA
v_call: TRBV4-1
j_call: TRBJ1-2
cdr3_nt: TGCGCCAGCAGCCAACCCCGGGCACCGCGCACCTTC
cdr3_aa: CASSQPRAPRTF

d_call: TRBD2
clone_size: NA
v_call: TRBV24-1
j_call: TRBJ2-5
cdr3_nt: TGTGCCACCAGTGATTCGTCGACTAGCGGGGGCCCGGAAAACCAAGAGACCCAGTACTTC
cdr3_aa: CATSDSSTSGGPENQETQYF

d_call: TRBD1
clone_size: NA
v_call: TRBV4-1
j_call: TRBJ1-4
cdr3_nt: TGCGCCAGCAGCCTTAGGACAGGGGCGGAAAAACTGTTTTTT
cdr3_aa: CASSLRTGAEKLFF

d_call: TRBD1
clone_size: NA
v_call: TRBV19
j_call: TRBJ1-1
cdr3_nt: TGTGCCAGTAGTAAAGTGGCATGGCGACAGGGTCCGAACACTGAAGCTTTCTTT
cdr3_aa: CASSKVAWRQGPNTEAFF

d_call: NA
clone_size: NA
v_call: TRBV27
j_call: TRBJ2-7
cdr3_nt: TGTGCCAGCAGTTTATCAATGGGGACCGACGAGCAGTACTTC
cdr3_aa: CASSLSMGTDEQYF

d_call: NA
clone_size: NA
v_call: TRBV11-3
j_call: TRBJ2-2
cdr3_nt: TGTGCCAGCAGCTTAGCCCGTCCCACCGGGGAGCTGTTTTTT
cdr3_aa: CASSLARPTGELFF

d_call: NA
clone_size: NA
v_call: TRBV27
j_call: TRBJ1-2
cdr3_nt: TGTGCCAGCAGTAACCCAACAGATTTAGCTAACTATGGCTACACCTTC
cdr3_aa: CASSNPTDLANYGYTF

d_call: NA
clone_size: NA
v_call: TRBV7-9
j_call: TRBJ1-2
cdr3_nt: TGTGCCAGCAGTCATACAAACCGGGACAAAAGCGGCTACACCTTC
cdr3_aa: CASSHTNRDKSGYTF

d_call: TRBD1
clone_size: NA
v_call: TRBV19
j_call: TRBJ2-2
cdr3_nt: TGTGCCAGTATAACCGGGACAGTTAACACCGGGGAGCTGTTTTTT
cdr3_aa: CASITGTVNTGELFF

d_call: TRBD2
clone_size: NA
v_call: TRBV19
j_call: TRBJ2-7
cdr3_nt: TGTGCCAGTCGGCCGACCCTTACTAGCGGGCGATCCTACGAGCAGTACTTC
cdr3_aa: CASRPTLTSGRSYEQYF

d_call: NA
clone_size: NA
v_call: TRBV29-1
j_call: TRBJ1-1
cdr3_nt: TGCAGCGGGGTGAACACTGAAGCTTTCTTT
cdr3_aa: CSGVNTEAFF

d_call: NA
clone_size: NA
v_call: TRBV27
j_call: TRBJ2-3
cdr3_nt: TGTGCCAGCAAATCCGGATCTACAGATACGCAGTATTTT
cdr3_aa: CASKSGSTDTQYF

d_call: NA
clone_size: NA
v_call: TRBV7-6
j_call: TRBJ2-3
cdr3_nt: TGTGCCAGCAGCTTAGACCCGCAGGGAAAAGATACGCAGTATTTT
cdr3_aa: CASSLDPQGKDTQYF

d_call: TRBD2
clone_size: NA
v_call: TRBV7-2
j_call: TRBJ2-5
cdr3_nt: TGTGCCAGCAGCGTACTAGCGGGGGGGGTAGAGACCCAGTACTTC
cdr3_aa: CASSVLAGGVETQYF

d_call: TRBD1
clone_size: NA
v_call: TRBV25-1
j_call: TRBJ1-6
cdr3_nt: TGTGCCAGCAGTGGACAGGGAAATTCACCCCTCCACTTT
cdr3_aa: CASSGQGNSPLHF

d_call: NA
clone_size: NA
v_call: TRBV3-1/TRBV3-2
j_call: TRBJ2-7
cdr3_nt: TGTGCCAGCAGCCAAGATTGGTCACCTCGCTGGGAGCAGTACTTC
cdr3_aa: CASSQDWSPRWEQYF

d_call: NA
clone_size: NA
v_call: TRBV2
j_call: TRBJ1-2
cdr3_nt: TGTGCCAGCACGGGGGGTAGGGACTATGGCTACACCTTC
cdr3_aa: CASTGGRDYGYTF

d_call: NA
clone_size: NA
v_call: TRBV3-1/TRBV3-2
j_call: TRBJ1-2
cdr3_nt: TGTGCCAGCAGCCTAGCGACACCCTCTAGCTATGGCTACACCTTC
cdr3_aa: CASSLATPSSYGYTF

d_call: NA
clone_size: once
v_call: TRBV5-5
j_call: TRBJ1-2
cdr3_nt: TGTGCCAGCAGCCCGGACAAGGGAAACTATGGCTACACCTTC
cdr3_aa: CASSPDKGNYGYTF